The rows below give T cell receptor beta chains drawn from one sample of a study of human T cells and chemical hapten exposure. TCRdb re-called the RACE reads with MiXCR, one entry per CDR3 protein. The sample records approximately 82,000 distinct CDR3 sequences, 10% to 15% being singletons. The source material was whole blood, sampled in connection with sensitization to the hapten diphenylcyclopropenone (DPC). These receptors came from a woman aged 60 to 75 with alopecia areata. Some clones in this sample may be carry-over from other donors' samples. Each CDR3 is given with its conserved first and last residue. Fields, in order: J gene, D gene, V gene, clone size, CDR3 length, CDR3 DNA, CDR3 protein. D genes are given only for firm matches. Some rows mark clone size as missing; the rest say once, few, many or name a class of expanded clone.

j_call: TRBJ2-3; d_call: NA; v_call: TRBV29-1; clone_size: NA; cdr3_length: 13; cdr3_nt: TGCAGCGTTGAAGATCAAGGGGTGGATACGCAGTATTTT; cdr3_aa: CSVEDQGVDTQYF
j_call: TRBJ2-3; d_call: NA; v_call: TRBV2; clone_size: NA; cdr3_length: 13; cdr3_nt: TGTGCCAGCAGTGAGCAGAACCAGGATACGCAGTATTTT; cdr3_aa: CASSEQNQDTQYF
j_call: TRBJ2-7; d_call: TRBD1; v_call: TRBV5-4; clone_size: few; cdr3_length: 16; cdr3_nt: TGTGCCAGCAGCTTGGGACTCAACAGGGGCTCCTACGAGCAGTACTTC; cdr3_aa: CASSLGLNRGSYEQYF
j_call: TRBJ1-1; d_call: NA; v_call: TRBV7-9; clone_size: many; cdr3_length: 15; cdr3_nt: TGTGCCAGCAGCTCTATCCTGGACGGGGACACTGAAGCTTTCTTT; cdr3_aa: CASSSILDGDTEAFF
j_call: TRBJ1-2; d_call: NA; v_call: TRBV2; clone_size: NA; cdr3_length: 14; cdr3_nt: TGTGCCAGCAGTGAGTGGACAACTAACTATGGCTACACCTTC; cdr3_aa: CASSEWTTNYGYTF
j_call: TRBJ1-5; d_call: NA; v_call: TRBV5-1; clone_size: many; cdr3_length: 13; cdr3_nt: TGCGCCAGCAGCTTTGGGGAGGGTCAGCCCCAGCATTTT; cdr3_aa: CASSFGEGQPQHF
j_call: TRBJ1-3; d_call: NA; v_call: TRBV10-3; clone_size: many; cdr3_length: 15; cdr3_nt: TGTGCCATCAATCAAGGGCCACTCTCTGGAAACACCATATATTTT; cdr3_aa: CAINQGPLSGNTIYF
j_call: TRBJ1-1; d_call: NA; v_call: TRBV9; clone_size: few; cdr3_length: 13; cdr3_nt: TGTGCCAGCAGCCCCGTATGGGACACTGAAGCTTTCTTT; cdr3_aa: CASSPVWDTEAFF
j_call: TRBJ2-3; d_call: NA; v_call: TRBV18; clone_size: many; cdr3_length: 14; cdr3_nt: TGTGCCAGCTCACCACTCGACAGCACAGATACGCAGTATTTT; cdr3_aa: CASSPLDSTDTQYF
j_call: TRBJ2-1; d_call: NA; v_call: TRBV2; clone_size: NA; cdr3_length: 11; cdr3_nt: TGTGCCAGCAGTCCTAGCGTCGGAGTGTTCTTC; cdr3_aa: CASSPSVGVFF
j_call: TRBJ2-7; d_call: NA; v_call: TRBV7-2; clone_size: few; cdr3_length: 14; cdr3_nt: TGTGCCAGCAGCTTTGGGGGGCACTCCTACGAGCAGTACTTC; cdr3_aa: CASSFGGHSYEQYF
j_call: TRBJ2-6; d_call: NA; v_call: TRBV20-1; clone_size: NA; cdr3_length: 14; cdr3_nt: TGCAGTGCTGGGGGGTTGGCTGGGGCCAACGTCCTGACTTTC; cdr3_aa: CSAGGLAGANVLTF
j_call: TRBJ1-5; d_call: NA; v_call: TRBV6-5; clone_size: NA; cdr3_length: 17; cdr3_nt: TGTGCCAGCAGTTACACCAGAGTAGGCCACGCCAATCAGCCCCAGCATTTT; cdr3_aa: CASSYTRVGHANQPQHF
j_call: TRBJ1-1; d_call: NA; v_call: TRBV7-8; clone_size: many; cdr3_length: 17; cdr3_nt: TGTGCCATAACCGAATCGAGGGCAGGGTGGATGAACACTGAAGCTTTCTTT; cdr3_aa: CAITESRAGWMNTEAFF
j_call: TRBJ1-2; d_call: NA; v_call: TRBV12-3/TRBV12-4; clone_size: few; cdr3_length: 13; cdr3_nt: TGTGCCAGCAGTCCCAGTTGGGGGGATGGCTACACCTTC; cdr3_aa: CASSPSWGDGYTF
j_call: TRBJ2-5; d_call: TRBD1; v_call: TRBV13; clone_size: few; cdr3_length: 15; cdr3_nt: TGTGCCAGCAGCTCTAGGGGGCGTCCATTGGGGGCCCAGTACTTC; cdr3_aa: CASSSRGRPLGAQYF
j_call: TRBJ2-1; d_call: NA; v_call: TRBV24-1; clone_size: few; cdr3_length: 13; cdr3_nt: TGTGCCACCAGTGTACAGGACGGTGATGAGCAGTTCTTC; cdr3_aa: CATSVQDGDEQFF
j_call: TRBJ1-5; d_call: NA; v_call: TRBV21-1; clone_size: many; cdr3_length: 16; cdr3_nt: TGTGCCAGCCCCCGAATCCGGGACTCGGCCGTTCAGCCCCAGCATTTT; cdr3_aa: CASPRIRDSAVQPQHF
j_call: TRBJ2-1; d_call: NA; v_call: TRBV11-2; clone_size: NA; cdr3_length: 16; cdr3_nt: TGTGCCAGCAACTTTCAAAGAGGTTCCTCGGGGAATGAGCAGTTCTTC; cdr3_aa: CASNFQRGSSGNEQFF
j_call: TRBJ2-3; d_call: TRBD2; v_call: TRBV7-3; clone_size: many; cdr3_length: 14; cdr3_nt: TGTGCCAGCAAACCTAGCGGGGGGGCCGAGGCGCAGTATTTT; cdr3_aa: CASKPSGGAEAQYF
j_call: TRBJ1-2; d_call: TRBD1; v_call: TRBV9; clone_size: many; cdr3_length: 13; cdr3_nt: TGTGCCAGCAGCGAGGGACAGGACTATGGCTACACCTTC; cdr3_aa: CASSEGQDYGYTF
j_call: TRBJ2-1; d_call: NA; v_call: TRBV5-1; clone_size: NA; cdr3_length: 16; cdr3_nt: TGCGCCAGCAGCTGGAGCCTCCAGGGCTCCTACAATGAGCAGTTCTTC; cdr3_aa: CASSWSLQGSYNEQFF
j_call: TRBJ1-4; d_call: TRBD1; v_call: TRBV11-1; clone_size: few; cdr3_length: 17; cdr3_nt: TGTGCCAGCAGCCCAGGCGTGGCCGGGACAGTTAATGAAAAACTGTTTTTT; cdr3_aa: CASSPGVAGTVNEKLFF
j_call: TRBJ1-1; d_call: TRBD1; v_call: TRBV3-1; clone_size: NA; cdr3_length: 15; cdr3_nt: TGTGCCAGCAGCCAAATGGACAGGGGGTACACTGAAGCTTTCTTT; cdr3_aa: CASSQMDRGYTEAFF
j_call: TRBJ1-2; d_call: NA; v_call: TRBV20-1; clone_size: many; cdr3_length: 15; cdr3_nt: TGCAGTGCTAGAGCGTACCAGGGTATAGGCTATGGCTACACCTTC; cdr3_aa: CSARAYQGIGYGYTF
j_call: TRBJ1-1; d_call: NA; v_call: TRBV7-2; clone_size: many; cdr3_length: 12; cdr3_nt: TGTGCCAGCAGCCGACAGGTAACTGAAGCTTTCTTT; cdr3_aa: CASSRQVTEAFF
j_call: TRBJ2-5; d_call: NA; v_call: TRBV20-1; clone_size: NA; cdr3_length: 14; cdr3_nt: TGCAGTGCGAGAGGGGGGAACCCTCAAGAGACCCAGTACTTC; cdr3_aa: CSARGGNPQETQYF
j_call: TRBJ1-4; d_call: NA; v_call: TRBV7-9; clone_size: few; cdr3_length: 18; cdr3_nt: TGTGCCAGCAGCCCCCCCAACGGATTTTCCACGACTAATGAAAAACTGTTTTTT; cdr3_aa: CASSPPNGFSTTNEKLFF
j_call: TRBJ2-7; d_call: TRBD2; v_call: TRBV20-1; clone_size: many; cdr3_length: 14; cdr3_nt: TGCAGTGCTAGTCGTAGCGGGCGTACCTACGAGCAGTACTTC; cdr3_aa: CSASRSGRTYEQYF
j_call: TRBJ1-1; d_call: NA; v_call: TRBV7-2; clone_size: many; cdr3_length: 15; cdr3_nt: TGTGCCAGCAGCTTAGGTGGGCAGTTGAACACTGAAGCTTTCTTT; cdr3_aa: CASSLGGQLNTEAFF
j_call: TRBJ1-2; d_call: NA; v_call: TRBV7-9; clone_size: few; cdr3_length: 14; cdr3_nt: TGTGCCAGCAGCTTAGTTACCCTAACCTATGGCTACACCTTC; cdr3_aa: CASSLVTLTYGYTF
j_call: TRBJ2-2; d_call: NA; v_call: TRBV29-1; clone_size: NA; cdr3_length: 13; cdr3_nt: TGCAGCGTTGTTGCGGTGAACACCGGGGAGCTGTTTTTT; cdr3_aa: CSVVAVNTGELFF